This record concerns one T cell receptor beta chain sequence. This clonotype was detected many times. Its target antigen remains unknown. Per-nucleotide qualities are absent, and no much larger clonotype sits a single base away. This specimen belongs to a study of T cells in Graves' hyperthyroidism and ophthalmopathy (dated by TCRdb to about 2019). Concerning the study at large: Peripheral blood samples were taken at the time of initial diagnosis, prior to any treatment. Following sampling, methimazole starting at 30 mg daily was given to hyperthyroidism patients, and high-dose intravenous methylprednisolone was given to ophthalmopathy patients. TCR Vbeta CDR3 sequencing of roughly 140 peripheral blood samples (around 45 ophthalmopathy, 75 or so hyperthyroidism and about 17 progressor patients) is reported in the paper. To identify distinguishing TCR V-J signatures, a discovery cohort of about a hundred patients was used, comprising 40 to 45 with Graves' ophthalmopathy and around 60 with stable Graves' hyperthyroidism. Thyroid tissue and blood T-cell repertoires from six Graves' hyperthyroidism patients were also compared in the study. An independent validation cohort of around 19 hyperthyroidism patients and 17 patients who later progressed to ophthalmopathy tested prospective prediction of ophthalmopathy. For training and testing, the roughly 93 patients in the discovery cohort were randomly divided in a 7:3 ratio. What the authors observed across the whole study: A 13 V-J signature model separated ophthalmopathy from stable hyperthyroidism, with approximately 87% sensitivity and 81.08% specificity in cross-validation and 80%/75% in testing. Sample size was not statistically predetermined, and investigators were not blinded to group allocation. In validation, progression to ophthalmopathy was predicted by the model with roughly 69% sensitivity and 72% to 80% specificity, a median of approximately 6.5 months before onset. Blood samples also contained most of the expanded thyroid clonotypes (frequency above 0.001), which suggests that blood repertoires may reflect thyroid immune responses.

Amplification of TCR beta CDR3 regions was carried out from RNA transcripts. A first-round RT-PCR of the TCR CDR3 used the HTBI primer set with the Qiagen OneStep RT-PCR kit. The libraries were constructed in a second round of multiplex PCR and then size-selected and purified. Paired-end sequencing of the libraries was performed with 100 bp reads on an Illumina HiSeq2000. Processing in the source paper ran as follows. SOAPnuke was used to process the raw data, removing reads that contained adapters or uncalled bases, had a mean Phred below 15, or lacked an exact match to the constant primer or identifier. COPE v1.2.5 was used to merge high-quality paired reads, and clonotypes were defined as unique nucleotide sequences. Clonotypes were aligned to IMGT TRBV, TRBD and TRBJ reference segments using MiTCR v1.1. Analysis was restricted to V-J combinations with a frequency above 0.0001, which covered roughly 99% of repertoires. The TCS score was defined as the ratio of F50 (clonal expansion) to E x V (chaos), calculated using BLOSUM62-based TCRdist between CDR3 peptides within each V-J. Welch's t-statistics and random forest reduced around 510 V-J features to about 13, which were used in a naive Bayes classifier (R e1071). Using fastp at Q25 and MiXCR, TCRdb reprocessed the public reads and kept productive beta chains. Rows are unified per CDR3 protein, each entry keeping the most common DNA and genes. Here the V and J calls rest on TCRdb's processing, not on the authors' analysis. The sample table shows about 520,000 distinct CDR3 sequences, and around 22% are seen once. The ten largest clones represent approximately 10% of the sample.

At the junction V is shortened by 5 bases and J by 2 bases; bases outside the gene matches: 4. The CDR3 runs 14 amino acids, cysteine and phenylalanine included. The entry retains the CDR3 DNA only, 42 bases that are in frame from base 1. From the germline V gene, CDR1 is SGHTA and CDR2 is FQGNSA. Ophthalmopathy patients had moderately to severely active disease, with a Clinical Activity Score of 3 or more, a NOSPECS grade of 4 or more, and a disease duration of less than 3 months. Any patient with an uncontrolled infection, another autoimmune disease, pregnancy or lactation was excluded. Diagnoses were established on the basis of clinical symptoms, serum thyroxine and TRAb, thyroid ultrasound, and orbital computed tomography. PBMCs were isolated from 8 to 10 ml of fresh peripheral blood by Ficoll-Paque density gradient centrifugation. Total RNA was extracted with Trizol reagent, and quality was checked on an Agilent 2100 Bioanalyzer.

This sequence uses TRBV7-2 and TRBJ2-5; the junction holds 8 bases that match TRBD1. The receptor's source is a woman in her 30s with Graves' ophthalmopathy. The sequenced sample was blood. CDR3 sequence: CASSPYRGQETQYF. In nucleotide form, the sequence is TGTGCCAGCAGCCCCTACAGGGGGCAAGAGACCCAGTACTTC. With the portions outside the CDR3 filled from the reference TRBV7-2 and TRBJ2-5 genes, the complete variable region becomes GAGVSQSPSNKVTEKGKDVELRCDPISGHTALYWYRQSLGQGLEFLIYFQGNSAPDKSGLPSDRFSAERTGGSVSTLTIQRTQQEDSAVYLCASSPYRGQETQYFGPGTRLLVL.